These 7 T cell receptor beta chains came from one sample sequenced in a study of PD-L1 blockade in urothelial cancer. Time point given: pretreatment peripheral blood. Sequencing was performed with immunoSEQ multiplex PCR; in TCRdb, only in-frame clones are kept and a portion is missing. The sample carries tens of thousands of clones, more than 75% recorded once. The specimen comprised PBMCs, sampled around atezolizumab (anti-PD-L1) treatment. These receptors originate from a man between 60 and 75 years old with urothelial cancer.

The chain employs TRBV5-1 and TRBJ2-5; 11 bases map to TRBD2. V lost 3 bases to trimming and J lost 2 bases; unmatched junction nucleotides: 12. This CDR3 is built from 18 residues. Germline CDR1 reads SGHRS; CDR2 reads YFSETQ. The DNA of the CDR3 is TGCGCCAGCAGCTCCCGTCCGGGACTAGCGGATTTACAAGAGACCCAGTACTTC. Translated: CASSSRPGLADLQETQYF.

The gene calls are TRBV27 and TRBJ2-7, with TRBD2 as a possible D gene (6 bases). CDR3 size: 16 residues. Per the germline V gene, CDR1 is MNHEY and CDR2 is SMNVEV (reference sequence). V gave up 3 bases and J gave up 2 bases, with 17 bases separating them. The CDR3 here is CASSFGAGSSAYEQYF. DNA for the CDR3: TGTGCCAGCAGTTTCGGAGCGGGTAGTTCTGCCTACGAGCAGTACTTC.

The table lists this clone with a count of one. CDR3 loop: CASGYEEEFFGELFF. The DNA for the CDR3 is TGTGCCAGCGGATATGAGGAGGAGTTCTTCGGGGAGCTGTTTTTT. J is TRBJ2-2 and V is TRBV27; D is possibly TRBD2 (5 bases). V lost 8 bases, J lost 7 bases, and 20 bases lay in between. Germline V gene data show CDR1 as MNHEY and CDR2 as SMNVEV (reference sequence). The CDR3 is 15 residues long.

V gene TRBV28 combines with J gene TRBJ2-5; 9 bases agree with TRBD1. CDR3 size: 14 residues. Per germline, CDR1 MDHEN and CDR2 SYDVKM. V trimming: 5 bases; J trimming: 9 bases; junction bases outside the gene matches: 10. As DNA, the CDR3 is TGTGCCAGCAGTCGGACAGGGGACAACAGGGCCCAGTACTTC. It translates to CASSRTGDNRAQYF.

V gene TRBV12-5 combines with J gene TRBJ2-1; 10 bases agree with TRBD2. The CDR3 has 17 residues. V was clipped by 1 base and J by 8 bases; unmatched bases: 11. The germline V gene has CDR1 LGHNT and CDR2 FRNRAP. The CDR3: CASGLGIKRGGLHEQFF. The CDR3 DNA reads as TGTGCTAGTGGTTTGGGTATCAAGCGGGGGGGCCTCCATGAGCAGTTCTTC. Together with reference TRBV12-5 and TRBJ2-1, the CDR3 gives the full variable domain: DARVTQTPRHKVTEMGQEVTMRCQPILGHNTVFWYRQTMMQGLELLAYFRNRAPLDDSGMPKDRFSAEMPDATLATLKIQPSEPRDSAVYFCASGLGIKRGGLHEQFFGPGTRLTVL.

V usage is TRBV7-2 and J usage is TRBJ1-1, with a possible D match to TRBD1 (6 bases). V was clipped by 3 bases and J by 5 bases, with 13 bases between them. The CDR3 has 14 residues. Germline V gene data show CDR1 as SGHTA and CDR2 as FQGNSA. Here the CDR3 reads CASSFGGLRTEAFF. Here the CDR3 DNA reads TGTGCCAGCAGCTTCGGGGGGCTGAGGACTGAAGCTTTCTTT.

This chain links TRBV5-1 with TRBJ1-1; possible D gene TRBD1, 5 bases. Germline assignment: CDR1 SGHRS and CDR2 YFSETQ. The ends were cut back, 4 bases at V and 1 base at J, with 11 bases in the middle. This CDR3 comprises 14 residues. The CDR3 DNA is TGCGCCAGCAGCCGCGGGACGGGGAACACTGAAGCTTTCTTT. Amino acid sequence: CASSRGTGNTEAFF. Full variable domain (rest looked up from reference TRBV5-1 and TRBJ1-1): KAGVTQTPRYLIKTRGQQVTLSCSPISGHRSVSWYQQTPGQGLQFLFEYFSETQRNKGNFPGRFSGRQFSNSRSEMNVSTLELGDSALYLCASSRGTGNTEAFFGQGTRLTVV.